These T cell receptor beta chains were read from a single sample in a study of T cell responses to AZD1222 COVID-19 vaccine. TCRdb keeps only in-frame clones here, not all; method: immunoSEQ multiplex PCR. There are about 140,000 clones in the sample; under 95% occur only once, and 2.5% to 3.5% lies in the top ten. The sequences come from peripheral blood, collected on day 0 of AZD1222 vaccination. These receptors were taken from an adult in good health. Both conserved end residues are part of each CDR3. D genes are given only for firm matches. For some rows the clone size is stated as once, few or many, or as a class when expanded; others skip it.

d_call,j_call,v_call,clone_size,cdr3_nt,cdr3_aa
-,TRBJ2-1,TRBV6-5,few,TGTGCCAGCAGCTTCCAGGGAAAGAGGGACAATGAGCAGTTCTTC,CASSFQGKRDNEQFF
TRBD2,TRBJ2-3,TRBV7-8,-,TGTGCCAGCAGCTTAAGCGTGGGTAGCGGGAGCACAGATACGCAGTATTTT,CASSLSVGSGSTDTQYF
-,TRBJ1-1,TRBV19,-,TGTGCCAGTAGTATCACGCCGTCGGGGACTGAAGCTTTCTTT,CASSITPSGTEAFF
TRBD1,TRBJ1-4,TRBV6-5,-,TGTGCCAGCAGTTGGGACAGGGAAGTTGCAAAACTGTTTTTT,CASSWDREVAKLFF
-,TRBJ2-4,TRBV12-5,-,TGTGCTAGTGGTTTGGTACAGGCGACCCTAGCCAAAAACATTCAGTACTTC,CASGLVQATLAKNIQYF
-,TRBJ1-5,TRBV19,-,TGTGCCAGTAGTCCAGCACTTCCCAGGGTGGGCAATCAGCCCCAGCATTTT,CASSPALPRVGNQPQHF
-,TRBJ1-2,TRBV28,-,TGTGCCAGCAGTCAGTCGTGGGGAGGCTACACCTTC,CASSQSWGGYTF
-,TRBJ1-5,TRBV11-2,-,TGTGCCAGCAGCTTAGATCCAGATCAGCCCCAGCATTTT,CASSLDPDQPQHF
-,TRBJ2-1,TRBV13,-,TGTGCCAGCAGCTTAGACGTCCTTAACAATGAGCAGTTCTTC,CASSLDVLNNEQFF
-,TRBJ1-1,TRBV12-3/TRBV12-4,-,TGTGCCAGCAGACTCGAGGTCTCTGAAGCTTTCTTT,CASRLEVSEAFF
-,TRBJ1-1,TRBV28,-,TGTGCCAGCAGTTTATTTCAGGCAATGAACACTGAAGCTTTCTTT,CASSLFQAMNTEAFF
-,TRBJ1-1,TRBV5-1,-,TGCGCCAGCAGCTTTTCCACCCAAACTGAAGCTTTCTTT,CASSFSTQTEAFF
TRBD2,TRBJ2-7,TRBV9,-,TGTGCCAGCAGCGGGGAGGGCTGGAGCTCCTACGAGCAGTACTTC,CASSGEGWSSYEQYF
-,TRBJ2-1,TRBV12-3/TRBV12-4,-,TGTGCCAGCAGTCAGGGGTATGAGCAGTTCTTC,CASSQGYEQFF
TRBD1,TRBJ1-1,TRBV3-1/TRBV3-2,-,TGTGCCAGCAGCCAAGCGGGGGACAGGGGTCGAGCTTTCTTT,CASSQAGDRGRAFF
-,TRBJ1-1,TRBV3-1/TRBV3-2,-,TGTGCCAGCAGCCAAATGGATACACGAACTGAAGCTTTCTTT,CASSQMDTRTEAFF
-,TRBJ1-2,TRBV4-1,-,TGCGCCAGCAGCCAAGACGGACCAGCTTATGGAGGCTACACCTTC,CASSQDGPAYGGYTF
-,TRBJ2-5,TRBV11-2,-,TGTGCCAGCAGCACTCACGAGATCCGGGAGACCCAGTACTTC,CASSTHEIRETQYF
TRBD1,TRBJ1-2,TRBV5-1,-,TGCGCCAGCGCCCCTGATCGGACAGGCTATGGCTACACCTTC,CASAPDRTGYGYTF
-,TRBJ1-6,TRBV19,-,TGTGCCAGTAGTATCTGGACCCCGGGCTCACCCCTCCACTTT,CASSIWTPGSPLHF
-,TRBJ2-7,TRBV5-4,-,TGTGCCAGCAGCGGGAGTGGGGCTTACGAGCAGTACTTC,CASSGSGAYEQYF
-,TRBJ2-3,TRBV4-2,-,TGTGCCAGCAGCCAGTCTTGGGGAGGTGGAGATACGCAGTATTTT,CASSQSWGGGDTQYF
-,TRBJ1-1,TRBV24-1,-,TGTGCCACCAGTGGACCGGGGGACACTGAAGCTTTCTTT,CATSGPGDTEAFF
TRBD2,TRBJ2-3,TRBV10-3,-,TGTGCCACCGCCGGGACTAGCGGGAGGGGCTTGGGCACAGATACGCAGTATTTT,CATAGTSGRGLGTDTQYF
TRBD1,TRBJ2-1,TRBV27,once,TGTGCCAGCAGTCTCGGGACAGGGTACAATGAGCAGTTCTTC,CASSLGTGYNEQFF
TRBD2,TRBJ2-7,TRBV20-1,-,TGCAGTGCTAGTGGGTCGGGAGGGCCTTACGAGCAGTACTTC,CSASGSGGPYEQYF
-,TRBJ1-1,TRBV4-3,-,TGCGCCAGCAGCTACCACGGGGGGGACACTGAAGCTTTCTTT,CASSYHGGDTEAFF
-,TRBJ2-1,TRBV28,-,TGTGCCAGCAGTCTCCACGGGACCCTCAACAATGAGCAGTTCTTC,CASSLHGTLNNEQFF
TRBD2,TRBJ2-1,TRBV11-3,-,TGTGCCAGCAGCAGCCCCCGGGGACTAGCGGGGGGTATCAATGAGCAGTTCTTC,CASSSPRGLAGGINEQFF
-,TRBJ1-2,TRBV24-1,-,TGTGCCACCAGTGACCGGACCGATAACTATGGCTACACCTTC,CATSDRTDNYGYTF
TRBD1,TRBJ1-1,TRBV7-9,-,TGTGCCAGCAGCCCGGTCGGACAGGATAACACTGAAGCTTTCTTT,CASSPVGQDNTEAFF
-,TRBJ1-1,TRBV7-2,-,TGTGCCAGCAGCGCAAGACAGACCCTCAACACTGAAGCTTTCTTT,CASSARQTLNTEAFF
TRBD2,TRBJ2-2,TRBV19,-,TGTGCCAGTCTACAAACGGGGGGGACCGGGGAGCTGTTTTTT,CASLQTGGTGELFF
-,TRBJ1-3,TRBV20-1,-,TGCAGTGCTAGTTCCCCTGGAAACACCATATATTTT,CSASSPGNTIYF
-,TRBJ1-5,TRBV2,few,TGTGCCAGCAGTGAAAGACACCTGGGCCAGCCCCAGCATTTT,CASSERHLGQPQHF
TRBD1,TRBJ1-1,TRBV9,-,TGTGCCAGCAGCGGGGACAGGGGGCGAGGGAACACTGAAGCTTTCTTT,CASSGDRGRGNTEAFF
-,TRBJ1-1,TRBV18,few,TGTGCCAGCTCCCTTTCCGCGGGGAGGCCGAACACTGAAGCTTTCTTT,CASSLSAGRPNTEAFF
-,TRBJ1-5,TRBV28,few,TGTGCCAGCAGATGGGCCCGGGCGGGGCAGCCCCAGCATTTT,CASRWARAGQPQHF
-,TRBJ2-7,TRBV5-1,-,TGCGCCAGCAGCTTGAATTACGAGCAGTACTTC,CASSLNYEQYF
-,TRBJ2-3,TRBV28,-,TGTGCCAGCAGTTTAGGCGGGGCCTACTTAGGAGATACGCAGTATTTT,CASSLGGAYLGDTQYF
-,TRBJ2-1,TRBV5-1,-,TGCGCCAGCAGCTTAGCTCCCTACAATGAGCAGTTCTTC,CASSLAPYNEQFF
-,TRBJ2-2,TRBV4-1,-,TGCGCCAGCAGCCAAGGTCGGGCTAGAAGGTCCACCGGGGAGCTGTTTTTT,CASSQGRARRSTGELFF
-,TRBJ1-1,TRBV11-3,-,TGTGCCAGCAGCTTAGAAGGGGACTACACTGAAGCTTTCTTT,CASSLEGDYTEAFF
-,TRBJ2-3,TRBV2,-,TGTGCCAGCAGTGTTTTGGAGGGGACAGATACGCAGTATTTT,CASSVLEGTDTQYF
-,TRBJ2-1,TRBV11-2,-,TGTGCCAGCAGGATAGCAGGCTCCTACAATGAGCAGTTCTTC,CASRIAGSYNEQFF
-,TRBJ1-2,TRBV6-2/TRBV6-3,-,TGTGCCAGCAGTTACCTTCCGGAGGCCCCAGGCTATGGCTACACCTTC,CASSYLPEAPGYGYTF
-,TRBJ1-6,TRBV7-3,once,TGTGCCAGTGCACTGGGGGGATCGGGAAATTCACCCCTCCACTTT,CASALGGSGNSPLHF
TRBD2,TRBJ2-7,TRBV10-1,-,TGCGCCAGCAGTGAAGATATAGGGAGCGGGAAGACCGAGCAGTACTTC,CASSEDIGSGKTEQYF
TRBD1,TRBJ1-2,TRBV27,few,TGTGCCAGCAGTTCAGCAGGGGGCCCGCACCATGGCTACACCTTC,CASSSAGGPHHGYTF
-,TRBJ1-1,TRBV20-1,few,TGCAGTGCTAGTCCCCTCTCTGGGGGGTCTGAAGCTTTCTTT,CSASPLSGGSEAFF
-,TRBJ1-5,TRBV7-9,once,TGTGCCAGCAGCGGGACGGGACGGCCTAATCAGCCCCAGCATTTT,CASSGTGRPNQPQHF
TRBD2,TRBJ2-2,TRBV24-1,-,TGTGCCACCAGCGTGTGGACTAGCGGGAGCACCGGGGAGCTGTTTTTT,CATSVWTSGSTGELFF
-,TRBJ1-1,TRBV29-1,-,TGCAGCGTCCCTAAAAACGACAGGATCGAAGCTTTCTTT,CSVPKNDRIEAFF
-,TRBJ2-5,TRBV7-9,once,TGTGCCAGCAGCTTATCCTCTGAGACCCAGTACTTC,CASSLSSETQYF
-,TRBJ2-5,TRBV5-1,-,TGCGCCAGCAGCTTGGCCGGGGAGACCCAGTACTTC,CASSLAGETQYF
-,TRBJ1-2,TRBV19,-,TGTGCCGCGTCCGTGAAGGGATCAATCTATGGCTACACCTTC,CAASVKGSIYGYTF
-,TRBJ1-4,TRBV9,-,TGTGCCAGCAGCACCGGCCCAACTAATGAAAAACTGTTTTTT,CASSTGPTNEKLFF
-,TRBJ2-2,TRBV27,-,TGTGCCATCTTCTGGGGAGTGAACACCGGGGAGCTGTTTTTT,CAIFWGVNTGELFF
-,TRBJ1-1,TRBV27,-,TGTGCCAGCAGATTGGGGCCGGGCACTGAAGCTTTCTTT,CASRLGPGTEAFF